The 6 T cell receptor beta chains given below trace back to one sample, sequenced in a study of T cells after posttransplantation cyclophosphamide. The repertoire was sequenced with immunoSEQ multiplex PCR; TCRdb's copy has only in-frame clones and lacks some. The data hold 12,000 or so clones, with about 89% observed a single time. Cyclophosphamide on days +3 and +4 followed busulfan-fludarabine conditioning and a marrow graft. This sample comprised PBMCs, obtained after allogeneic stem cell transplant with posttransplant cyclophosphamide. These receptors all stem from a female patient aged 30-39 years who received an allogeneic stem cell transplant from an unrelated donor, was CMV-positive, and had no GVHD. Part of the T cell pool may stem from the graft donor.

The chain carries TRBV7-9 and TRBJ1-5; 7 nucleotides agree with TRBD1. Looked up from germline, CDR1 is SEHNR and CDR2 is FQNEAQ (reference sequence). There are 15 residues in the CDR3. The V segment lost 1 base and the J segment 4 bases; nucleotides outside the gene matches: 4. For the CDR3, the DNA is TGTGCCAGCAGCTTAGAGGGGGCGCCTAATCAGCCCCAGCATTTT. Translating gives CASSLEGAPNQPQHF.

The DNA of the CDR3 is TGTGCCAGCAGTGAAGCTCTTCATCAGCCCCAGCATTTT. Its translation is CASSEALHQPQHF. V and J are TRBV6-1 and TRBJ1-5; D remains ambiguous. The CDR3 runs 13 residues. The V end lost 0 bases, the J end lost 5 bases, and 5 bases lay between the germline ends. The V gene's germline CDR1 is MNHNS and CDR2 SASEGT.

The V and J genes are TRBV10-3 and TRBJ2-5, with 16 bases lining up with TRBD2. The CDR3 has 19 amino acids. Trimming removed 6 bases from V and 2 bases from J; junction bases left unmatched: 12. CDR1 and CDR2 from the germline V gene are ENHRY and SYGVKD. CDR3 in amino acids: CAIRRAGLAGGPKQETQYF. In DNA form, the CDR3 reads TGTGCCATCAGACGGGCGGGACTAGCGGGGGGGCCAAAACAAGAGACCCAGTACTTC.

The V gene is TRBV19, the J gene TRBJ2-7, with 8 bases fitting TRBD1. This CDR3 has 14 amino acids. Trimming at V came to 3 bases and at J to 0 bases, leaving 1 base not matched to a gene. Germline V CDR1 and CDR2: LNHDA, SQIVND (reference sequence). CDR3 region: CASSMTGASYEQYF. CDR3 nucleotides: TGTGCCAGTAGTATGACAGGGGCCTCCTACGAGCAGTACTTC.

This clone has just one count. At one end the junction does not follow the germline gene, possibly because of a read error. The identical CDR3 is also encoded by other nucleotide sequences in the sample. The rearrangement links TRBV19 to TRBJ2-5; TRBD2 matches at 10 bases. This CDR3 region has 15 residues. CDR1 and CDR2 (germline): LNHDA, SQIVND (reference sequence). DNA for the CDR3: TGTGCCAGTAGTATTAAAGCGGGGGGGCAAGAAACCCAGTACTTC. Translated: CASSIKAGGQETQYF.

The chain uses TRBV4-1 and TRBJ2-1; 8 nucleotides align to TRBD1. This CDR3 has 16 residues. Germline CDR1 and CDR2: MGHRA and YSYEKL. J gave up 9 bases and V 0 bases, and 10 bases lay outside the gene matches. CDR3 sequence reads: CASSQEKGQGLGEQFF. The CDR3 nucleotides read TGCGCCAGCAGCCAAGAGAAAGGACAGGGACTCGGTGAGCAGTTCTTC.